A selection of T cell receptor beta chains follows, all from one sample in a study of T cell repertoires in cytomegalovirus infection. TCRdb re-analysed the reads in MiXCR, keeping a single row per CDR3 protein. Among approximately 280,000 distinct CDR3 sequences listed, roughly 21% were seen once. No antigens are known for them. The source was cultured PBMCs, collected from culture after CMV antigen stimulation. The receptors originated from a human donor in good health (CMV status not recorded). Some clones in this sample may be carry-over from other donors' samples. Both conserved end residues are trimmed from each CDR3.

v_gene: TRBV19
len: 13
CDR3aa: ASRSPASVTSEAF

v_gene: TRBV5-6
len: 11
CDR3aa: ASSMGRRDEQF

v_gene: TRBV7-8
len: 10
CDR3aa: ASSLENTEAF

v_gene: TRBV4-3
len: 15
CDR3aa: ASSKEPTGGSADTQY

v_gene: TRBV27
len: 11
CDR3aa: ASRDRAYNEQF

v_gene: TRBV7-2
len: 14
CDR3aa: ASSWEPGLGTDTQY

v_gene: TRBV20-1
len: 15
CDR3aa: SARDPTKGVSNQPQH

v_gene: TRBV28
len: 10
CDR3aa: ASSLPLETQY

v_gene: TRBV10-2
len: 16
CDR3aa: ASSDYKRLASRFNEQF

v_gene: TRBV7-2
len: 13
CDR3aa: ASSLNRDRHYGYT

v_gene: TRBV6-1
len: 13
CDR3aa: ASSFRDRGSYGYT

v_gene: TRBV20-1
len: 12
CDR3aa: SAEDRASYNEQF

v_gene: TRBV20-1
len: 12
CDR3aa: SARVRDFGNEQF

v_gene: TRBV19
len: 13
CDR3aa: ASSIGRGRYNEQF

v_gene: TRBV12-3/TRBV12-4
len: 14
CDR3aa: ASSLGSPTRNQPQH

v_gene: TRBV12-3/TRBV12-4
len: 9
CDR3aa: ASSWGYGYT

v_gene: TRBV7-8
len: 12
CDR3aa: ASSPPWTDYGYT

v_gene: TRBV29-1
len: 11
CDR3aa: SVEGGGPETQY

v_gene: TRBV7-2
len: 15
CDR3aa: ASSPPGLAASTDTQY

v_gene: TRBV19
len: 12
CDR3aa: ASSIETGLNTIY

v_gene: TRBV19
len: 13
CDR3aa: ASSIRPSGRNEQF

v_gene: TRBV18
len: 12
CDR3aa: ASSPIRPQETQY

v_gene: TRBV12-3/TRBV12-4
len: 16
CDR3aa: ASSLATSGGRSSYEQY

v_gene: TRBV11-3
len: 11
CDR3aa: ASSWSGDNEQY

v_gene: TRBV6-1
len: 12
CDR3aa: ASKEGLAGYEQY

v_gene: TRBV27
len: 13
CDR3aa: ASSQQRTGNYGYT

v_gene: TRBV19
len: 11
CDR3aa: ASEKSGRDTQY

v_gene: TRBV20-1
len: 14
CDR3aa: SARGTGLRWNQPQH

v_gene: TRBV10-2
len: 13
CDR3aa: ASSERSGQYNEQF